This entry lists 11 T cell receptor beta chains sequenced from one sample in a study of spatial heterogeneity in lung cancer. Stated time point: sample taken at primary tumor resection. Tumor, nontumor lung or frozen PBMC supplied whole RNA, sequenced without sorting. TCRdb used MiXCR to reprocess the 5' RACE reads, holding one entry per CDR3 protein. The top ten hold around a third of the sample, which has tens of thousands of distinct CDR3 sequences, 3.5% to 5.5% seen once. The material was PBMCs, obtained at surgery. Source of these receptors: a male donor with early-stage non-small cell lung cancer.

On this clonotype itself: Since a much larger clone is just one base distant, this may be a read error. V and J are TRBV10-3 and TRBJ2-7; D gene uncertain. The CDR3 length is 12 residues. Germline CDR1 ENHRY, CDR2 SYGVKD. The DNA of the CDR3 is TGTGCCATCAGTGACGGCTCCTACGAGCAGCACTTC. This encodes CAISDGSYEQHF.

This clonotype showed up many times. Compared with germline, one end of the junction differs, possibly owing to a read error. The V call is TRBV7-7, the J call TRBJ2-3; D gene unclear. The CDR3 totals 13 residues. Germline V lookup: CDR1 SSHAT, CDR2 FNYEAQ (reference sequence). CDR3 nucleotide sequence: TGTGCTAGCAGCTTAGAGGCGACAGATACGCAGTATTTT. This translates into CASSLEATDTQYF.

This clonotype was found many times. The V gene is TRBV7-2, the J gene TRBJ1-5; D is perhaps TRBD1 (6 bases). This CDR3 spans 14 amino acids. V shed 1 base and J shed 8 bases, with 12 bases lying between them. Looked up from germline, CDR1 is SGHTA and CDR2 is FQGNSA. CDR3 protein: CASSLGGGGEPQHF. Here the CDR3 DNA reads TGTGCCAGCAGCTTAGGCGGGGGCGGAGAGCCCCAGCATTTT.

This clonotype was counted at least ten times. The V gene is TRBV7-6, the J gene TRBJ1-6, with D possibly being TRBD1 (5 bases). CDR1 and CDR2 (germline): SGHVS, FNYEAQ. The germline V and J ends were trimmed by 4 bases and 10 bases, with 11 bases remaining between them. This CDR3 comprises 13 residues. The CDR3 region has the DNA TGTGCCAGCAGCTCCGGGACGGAGTCACCCCTCCACTTT. It encodes CASSSGTESPLHF. Full variable domain (outside the CDR3, taken from reference TRBV7-6 and TRBJ1-6): GAGVSQSPRYKVTKRGQDVALRCDPISGHVSLYWYRQALGQGPEFLTYFNYEAQQDKSGLPNDRFSAERPEGSISTLTIQRTEQRDSAMYRCASSSGTESPLHFGNGTRLTVT.

This clonotype has at least ten counts. V is TRBV30 and J is TRBJ1-2; tentative D call: TRBD1 (6 bases). The CDR3 is 14 amino acids. Deletions cut 0 bases from V and 4 bases from J, with 12 bases between. Per germline, CDR1 GTSNPN and CDR2 SVGIG (reference sequence). CDR3 in DNA: TGTGCCTGGAGTGTCAATCAGGGGCCCTATGGCTACACCTTC. Amino acids: CAWSVNQGPYGYTF.

Ten or more counts support this clonotype. V gene TRBV12-3 or TRBV12-4 combines with J gene TRBJ2-1; no clear D gene. The V gene lost 7 bases and the J gene lost 6 bases, with 16 bases spanning the gap. The length of the CDR3 is 14 residues. The CDR3 reads CASKDNRWTNEQFF. The CDR3 nucleotides are TGTGCCAGCAAGGATAATCGCTGGACCAATGAGCAGTTCTTC.

There are many counts of this clonotype. The gene calls are TRBV6-2 or TRBV6-3 and TRBJ2-3; D not resolved. This CDR3 contains 13 residues. Germline V gene lookup returns CDR1 MNHEY and CDR2 SVGEGT. The V end lost 2 bases, the J end lost 2 bases, and 5 bases lay between the germline ends. This CDR3 is CASSYRYTDTQYF. The CDR3 DNA reads as TGTGCCAGCAGTTACCGTTACACAGATACGCAGTATTTT.

The sample holds many counts of this clonotype. The CDR3 coding sequence is TGCGCCAGCAGCCAAGAGATACATGCAGGCAATCAGCCCCAGCATTTT. This translates into CASSQEIHAGNQPQHF. The chain employs TRBV4-3 and TRBJ1-5; D call uncertain. Trimming took off 0 bases at V and 2 bases at J, with 11 bases between the two ends. CDR1 is LGHNA, CDR2 YSLEER, per germline. The CDR3 totals 16 residues.

Many counts were recorded for this clonotype. The chain combines TRBV6-5 with TRBJ2-1, with 10 nucleotides matching TRBD2. The CDR3 has 15 residues. The J segment lost 7 bases and the V segment lost 11 bases, leaving 14 bases of the junction unmatched. CDR1 is MNHEY, CDR2 SVGAGI, per germline. The DNA of the CDR3 is TGTGCCTCCGCGGAAAGCGGGGGGGGTATAAATGAGCAGTTCTTC. Protein product: CASAESGGGINEQFF.

The table lists this clonotype with many counts. This chain links TRBV5-1 with TRBJ1-4; D gene uncertain. Trimming shortened V by 3 bases and J by 8 bases, and 14 bases separated the two germline ends. Germline V lookup: CDR1 SGHRS, CDR2 YFSETQ. The CDR3 is 14 amino acids. The CDR3 DNA reads as TGCGCCAGCAGCTCCGGTCTGACTCAAGAAAAACTGTTTTTT. Residues: CASSSGLTQEKLFF.

This clonotype was observed at least ten times. The chain has TRBV23-1 and TRBJ2-3, with 9 bases lining up with TRBD2. TRBV23-1 is classed as an ORF, of uncertain function. V was pared by 8 bases and J by 6 bases, with 15 bases of the junction left unmatched. This CDR3 region has 16 residues. CDR3 sequence: CASGPLAGEFGDTQYF. DNA for the CDR3: TGCGCCAGCGGGCCTTTAGCGGGAGAGTTTGGGGATACGCAGTATTTT.